This entry features one TCR beta chain sequence. Its matching antigen is unknown. The data derive from a study of graft-versus-host responses after intestinal transplantation. This table comes from immunoSEQ multiplex PCR, and its TCRdb copy is limited to in-frame clones, with some not included. The table lists about 110,000 clones, just over 90% of them singletons. Sequencing was performed on unstimulated CD4+ T cells sorted from spleen or lymph node cells, taken before transplant. This sequence originates from a human donor who was the organ donor for an intestinal transplant.

The CDR3 DNA follows: TGCAGCGTCGGACCACAGGGTGAAGAGACCCAGTACTTC. It codes for CSVGPQGEETQYF. The V call is TRBV29-1, the J call TRBJ2-5, with TRBD1 as a possible D gene (6 bases). The CDR3 has 13 amino acids. Germline lookup yields CDR1 SQVTM and CDR2 ANQGSEA. The V and J ends lost 6 bases and 3 bases respectively, with 14 bases between them.